This paragraph reports one T cell receptor (beta chain). These data originate in a study of blood T cell repertoires in COVID-19. Study as a whole: COVID-19 samples from acute and convalescent phases originated in the United States, Italy and Spain.

The assay was immunoSEQ multiplex PCR, and TCRdb's table has in-frame clones only and misses some. The repertoire holds roughly 160,000 clones, roughly 88% seen once, with approximately 5% in the top ten. A Seattle source enrolled patients during active infection and followed them longitudinally. V gave up 1 base and J gave up 8 bases; unmatched junction bases: 8. Germline V gene sequence: CDR1 SGHTA, CDR2 FQGNSA. The length of the CDR3 is 15 residues. Sequencing input: peripheral blood. The genes are TRBV7-2 and TRBJ2-1; 7 positions agree with TRBD2. The source is a man younger than 30 with COVID-19, enrolled during active disease. CDR3 amino acids: CASSLGGGSGDEQFF. The CDR3 nucleotides are TGTGCCAGCAGCTTAGGTGGCGGGAGTGGGGATGAGCAGTTCTTC. The whole variable domain, filled in from reference TRBV7-2 and TRBJ2-1, reads GAGVSQSPSNKVTEKGKDVELRCDPISGHTALYWYRQSLGQGLEFLIYFQGNSAPDKSGLPSDRFSAERTGGSVSTLTIQRTQQEDSAVYLCASSLGGGSGDEQFFGPGTRLTVL.